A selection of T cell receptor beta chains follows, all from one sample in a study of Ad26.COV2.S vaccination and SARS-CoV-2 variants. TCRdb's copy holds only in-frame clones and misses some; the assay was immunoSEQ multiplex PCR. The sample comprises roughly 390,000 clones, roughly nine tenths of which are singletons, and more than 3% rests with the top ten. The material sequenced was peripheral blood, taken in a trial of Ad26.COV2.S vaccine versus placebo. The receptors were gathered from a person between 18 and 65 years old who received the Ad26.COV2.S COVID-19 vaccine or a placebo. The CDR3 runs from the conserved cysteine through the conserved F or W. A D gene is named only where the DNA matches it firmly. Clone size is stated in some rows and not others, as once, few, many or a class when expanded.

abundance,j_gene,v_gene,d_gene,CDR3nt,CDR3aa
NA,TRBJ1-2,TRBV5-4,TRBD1,TGTGCCAGCAGCTTGGACAGGGGGCACTATGGCTACACCTTC,CASSLDRGHYGYTF
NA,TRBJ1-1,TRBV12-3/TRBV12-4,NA,TGTGCCAGCAGTTCCATTACCCTGGCTGAAGCTTTCTTT,CASSSITLAEAFF
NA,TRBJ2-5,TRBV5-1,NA,TGCGCCAGCACACGAGGGGGTCAAGAGACCCAGTACTTC,CASTRGGQETQYF
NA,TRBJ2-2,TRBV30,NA,TGTGCCTGGAGCCCACAGGGAACCGGGGAGCTGTTTTTT,CAWSPQGTGELFF
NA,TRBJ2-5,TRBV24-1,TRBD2,TGTGCCACCAGTGATTCCCGGACTAGCGGGGGGCAAGAGACCCAGTACTTC,CATSDSRTSGGQETQYF
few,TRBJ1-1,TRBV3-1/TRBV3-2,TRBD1,TGTGCCAGCAGCGATAATCCGGGACAGGGAGAAGCTTTCTTT,CASSDNPGQGEAFF
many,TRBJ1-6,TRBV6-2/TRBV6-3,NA,TGTGCCAGCAGTTACCGGGATAATTCACCCCTCCACTTT,CASSYRDNSPLHF
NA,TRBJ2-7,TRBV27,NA,TGTGCCAGCAAAAACCCGGTGCACGAGCAGTACTTC,CASKNPVHEQYF
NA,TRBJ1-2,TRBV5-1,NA,TGCGCCAGCAGCTCCGGAGGGGGGCGCGACTATGGCTACACCTTC,CASSSGGGRDYGYTF
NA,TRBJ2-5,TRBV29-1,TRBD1,TGCAGCGTTGCGGAATCGGGACAGGGAGAGACCCAGTACTTC,CSVAESGQGETQYF
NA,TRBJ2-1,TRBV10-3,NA,TGTGCCCTAGGACCCTCCTGGGGGAATGAGCAGTTCTTC,CALGPSWGNEQFF
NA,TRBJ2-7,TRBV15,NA,TGTGCCACCAGCGAAAATTGGATAGGTCGCGAGCAGTACTTC,CATSENWIGREQYF
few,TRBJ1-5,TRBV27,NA,TGTGCCAGCAGTTTACTGGGGGCAAATCAGCCCCAGCATTTT,CASSLLGANQPQHF
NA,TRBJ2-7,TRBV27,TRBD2,TGTGCCAGCAAAGTTCTAGCGGGGGGACTTTACGAGCAGTACTTC,CASKVLAGGLYEQYF
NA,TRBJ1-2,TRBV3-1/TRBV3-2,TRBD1,TGTGCCAGCAGCTTAACAGGGGATGGCTACACCTTC,CASSLTGDGYTF
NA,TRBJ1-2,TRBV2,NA,TGTGCCAGCAGTTTAACCACTAACTATGGCTACACCTTC,CASSLTTNYGYTF
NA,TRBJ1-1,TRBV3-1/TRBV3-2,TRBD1,TGTGCCAGCAGCCCCTTGACAGGGGCGCTGAACACTGAAGCTTTCTTT,CASSPLTGALNTEAFF
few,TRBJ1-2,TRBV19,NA,TGTGCCAGTAGTCATGACTCGGGACCGAACTATGGCTACACCTTC,CASSHDSGPNYGYTF
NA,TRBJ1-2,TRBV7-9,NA,TGTGCCAGCAGCCCTGACCCTAACTATGGCTACACCTTC,CASSPDPNYGYTF
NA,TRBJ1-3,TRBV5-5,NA,TGTGCCAGCAGCTTGGTGGGGGGCTCTGGAAACACCATATATTTT,CASSLVGGSGNTIYF
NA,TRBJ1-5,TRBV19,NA,TGTGCCAGTAGTATCTCTGCTGTCAGCAATCAGCCCCAGCATTTT,CASSISAVSNQPQHF
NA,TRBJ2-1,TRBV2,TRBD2,TGTGCCAGCACTAGAACTAGCGGCAACAATGAGCAGTTCTTC,CASTRTSGNNEQFF
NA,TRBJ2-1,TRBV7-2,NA,TGTGCCAGCAGCTATTCCGGAGGTTACAATGAGCAGTTCTTC,CASSYSGGYNEQFF
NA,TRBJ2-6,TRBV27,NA,TGTGCCAGCAGTTTGTACTCTGGGGCCAACGTCCTGACTTTC,CASSLYSGANVLTF
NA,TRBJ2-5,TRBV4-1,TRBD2,TGCGCCAGCAGCCAAGCGGGGGGGCCCGTTGAGACCCAGTACTTC,CASSQAGGPVETQYF
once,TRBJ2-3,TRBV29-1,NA,TGCAGCGTTGAGGGCCGTATGAGCACAGATACGCAGTATTTT,CSVEGRMSTDTQYF
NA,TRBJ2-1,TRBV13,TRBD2,TGTGCCAGCAGCTTAGCACAGGAGGGACTAGGGAATGAGCAGTTCTTC,CASSLAQEGLGNEQFF
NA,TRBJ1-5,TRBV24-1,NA,TGTGCCACCAGCGGGGTGAATAGCAATCAGCCCCAGCATTTT,CATSGVNSNQPQHF
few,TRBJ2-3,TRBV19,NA,TGTGCCAGTAATAAGAACCGGGGCTCTTGGGGAGATACGCAGTATTTT,CASNKNRGSWGDTQYF
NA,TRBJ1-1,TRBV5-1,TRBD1,TGCGCCAGCAGCTACAGCTCCGGGACAGGGGGGAGGAACACTGAAGCTTTCTTT,CASSYSSGTGGRNTEAFF
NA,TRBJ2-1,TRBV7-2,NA,TGTGCCAGCACCTCGAGGGGCTCCTACAATGAGCAGTTCTTC,CASTSRGSYNEQFF
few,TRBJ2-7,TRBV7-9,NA,TGTGCCAGCAGCGACAGCACCTACGAGCAGTACTTC,CASSDSTYEQYF
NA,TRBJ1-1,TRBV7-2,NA,TGTGCCAGCCACAGGTCGCGAAACACTGAAGCTTTCTTT,CASHRSRNTEAFF
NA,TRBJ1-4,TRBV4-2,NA,TGTGCCAGCAGCCCCGACGATCGGGACCCGACGAAGAAAAAACTGTTTTTT,CASSPDDRDPTKKKLFF
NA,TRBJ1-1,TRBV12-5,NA,TGTGCTAGTGCCGAGATTACTGAAGCTTTCTTT,CASAEITEAFF
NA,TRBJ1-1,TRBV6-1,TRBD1,TGTGCCAGCAGTGAAAAGGTGGGGACAGGGATATTCACTGAAGCTTTCTTT,CASSEKVGTGIFTEAFF
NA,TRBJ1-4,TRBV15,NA,TGTGCCACCACCACGGGACGGGTTAATGAAAAACTGTTTTTT,CATTTGRVNEKLFF
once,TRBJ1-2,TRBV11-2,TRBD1,TGTGCCAGCAGCTTGAGTGGGGACAGGGTCTATGGCTACACCTTC,CASSLSGDRVYGYTF
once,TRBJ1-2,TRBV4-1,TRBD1,TGCGCCAGCAGCCAACCCGGGACAGGCAACTATGGCTACACCTTC,CASSQPGTGNYGYTF
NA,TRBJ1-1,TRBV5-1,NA,TGCGCCAGCAGCGTCAGGAGGAACACTGAAGCTTTCTTT,CASSVRRNTEAFF
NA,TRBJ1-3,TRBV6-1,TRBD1,TGTGCCAGCAGTCAAGACAGGGGGCCTGGAAACACCATATATTTT,CASSQDRGPGNTIYF
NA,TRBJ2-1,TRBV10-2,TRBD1,TGCGCCAGCAGTGAGTCGACAGGGGACTCACCCTACAATGAGCAGTTCTTC,CASSESTGDSPYNEQFF
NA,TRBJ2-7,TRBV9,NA,TGTGCCAGCAGCCCCCCTTGGAGCTCCTACGAGCAGTACTTC,CASSPPWSSYEQYF
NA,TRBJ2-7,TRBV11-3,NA,TGTGCCAGCAGCTTAGAATACAGCCTCTACTATCTGGAGCAGTACTTC,CASSLEYSLYYLEQYF
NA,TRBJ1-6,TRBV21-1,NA,TGTGCCAGCTCTGCATCGACAGAATTTCTTTCACCCCTCCACTTT,CASSASTEFLSPLHF
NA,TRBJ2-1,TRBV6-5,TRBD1,TGTGCCATCGACAGGGGGCTATCCTCCTACAATGAGCAGTTCTTC,CAIDRGLSSYNEQFF
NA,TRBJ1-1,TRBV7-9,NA,TGTGCCAGCAGCTTAGGATTTAGAGGCACTGAAGCTTTCTTT,CASSLGFRGTEAFF
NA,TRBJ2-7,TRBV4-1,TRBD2,TGCGCCAGCAGCCAAGGCGGGGGGCCTGGCGAGCAGTACTTC,CASSQGGGPGEQYF
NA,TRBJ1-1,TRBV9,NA,TGTGCCAGCAGCCCCGTACCAGACGGGAACACTGAAGCTTTCTTT,CASSPVPDGNTEAFF
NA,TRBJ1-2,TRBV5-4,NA,TGTGCCAGCAGTCCCCCGGGGGGGGCTTATGGCTATGGCTACACCTTC,CASSPPGGAYGYGYTF
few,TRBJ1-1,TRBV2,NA,TGTGCCAGCAGGGGGTCTCTGAACACTGAAGCTTTCTTT,CASRGSLNTEAFF
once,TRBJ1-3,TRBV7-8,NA,TGTGCCAGCAGCTCTAGGGACGGAGGAAACACCATATATTTT,CASSSRDGGNTIYF
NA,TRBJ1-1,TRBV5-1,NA,TGCGCCAGCAGCTTGGCAGGGGCGCTTACTGAAGCTTTCTTT,CASSLAGALTEAFF
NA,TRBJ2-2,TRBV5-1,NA,TGCGCCAGCAGCCAGGGATTTACGAACACCGGGGAGCTGTTTTTT,CASSQGFTNTGELFF
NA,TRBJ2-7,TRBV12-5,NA,TGTGCTAGTGTAGGGGCACACTCCTACGAGCAGTACTTC,CASVGAHSYEQYF
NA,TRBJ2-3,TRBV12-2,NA,TGTGCAAGTCGCTTTGCCCGGACAGCCACAGATACGCAGTATTTT,CASRFARTATDTQYF
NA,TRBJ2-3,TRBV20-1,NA,TGCAGTGCTAGTCCCCCCCCGGAGAAGACAGATACGCAGTATTTT,CSASPPPEKTDTQYF
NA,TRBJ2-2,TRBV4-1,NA,TGCGCCAGCAGCCAAGATGGTAGTTCGAACACCGGGGAGCTGTTTTTT,CASSQDGSSNTGELFF
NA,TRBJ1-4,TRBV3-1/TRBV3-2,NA,TGTGCCAGCAGCCAAGAGGAGGGGGACGCTAATGAAAAACTGTTTTTT,CASSQEEGDANEKLFF